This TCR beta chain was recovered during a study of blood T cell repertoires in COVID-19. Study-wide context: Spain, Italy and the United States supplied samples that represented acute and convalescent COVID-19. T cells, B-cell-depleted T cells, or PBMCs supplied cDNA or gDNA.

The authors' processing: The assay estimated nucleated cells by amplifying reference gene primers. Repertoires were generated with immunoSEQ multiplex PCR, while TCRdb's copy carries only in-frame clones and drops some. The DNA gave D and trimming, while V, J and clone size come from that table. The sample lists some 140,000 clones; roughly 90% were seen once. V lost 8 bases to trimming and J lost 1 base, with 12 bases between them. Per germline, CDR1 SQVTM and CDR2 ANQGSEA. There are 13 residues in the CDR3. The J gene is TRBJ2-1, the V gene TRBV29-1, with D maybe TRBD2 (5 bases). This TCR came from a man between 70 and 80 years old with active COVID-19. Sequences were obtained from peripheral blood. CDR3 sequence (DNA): TGCAGCCTAAAGGACTTGTCCTACAATGAGCAGTTCTTC. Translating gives CSLKDLSYNEQFF.